These T cell receptor beta chains were read from a single sample in a study of regulatory T cells in long-lasting Graves disease. Via MiXCR, TCRdb re-called the multiplex PCR reads, giving one row per CDR3 protein. The sample shows 530,000 or so distinct CDR3 sequences, roughly 15% of them seen only once. These data were likewise used in another study, on T cells in Graves' hyperthyroidism and ophthalmopathy.

This specimen was peripheral blood mononuclear cells (PBMCs), taken at new diagnosis, from a patient treated with antithyroid drugs. The receptor source for this set is a man between 18 and 35 years old with Graves disease. The CDR3 runs from the conserved cysteine through the conserved F or W.

CDR3 | J | V
CASSPGRSPSGANVLTF | TRBJ2-6 | TRBV19
CASKSGMNTEAFF | TRBJ1-1 | TRBV19
CASSLEATGYTEAFF | TRBJ1-1 | TRBV13
CASSPRGGIDYGYTF | TRBJ1-2 | TRBV7-3
CASSLEGLAGAGNEQFF | TRBJ2-1 | TRBV5-1
CASSSGTSGTDTQYF | TRBJ2-3 | TRBV6-1
CASSLATAVAQETQYF | TRBJ2-5 | TRBV5-8
CSARVSGSSYNEQFF | TRBJ2-1 | TRBV20-1
CASGASSGGSQETQYF | TRBJ2-5 | TRBV12-5
CASLPTSGSNLYRDTQYF | TRBJ2-3 | TRBV6-4
CASSAGTGGFTQPQHF | TRBJ1-5 | TRBV12-3/TRBV12-4
CASSDRSTKTEAFF | TRBJ1-1 | TRBV25-1
CASGVGEETQYF | TRBJ2-5 | TRBV5-1
CASSLDSYGHTF | TRBJ1-2 | TRBV5-4
CAWNRGGGGSEPQHF | TRBJ1-5 | TRBV30
CASSLWGPPASTDTQYF | TRBJ2-3 | TRBV27
CASSYPTGPTNEKLFF | TRBJ1-4 | TRBV7-9
CSGTSGSRGEGSYNEQFF | TRBJ2-1 | TRBV20-1
CATSDRDRAGNEQFF | TRBJ2-1 | TRBV24-1
CSARVKQGGDGYTF | TRBJ1-2 | TRBV20-1
CASSPREGGYEQYF | TRBJ2-7 | TRBV6-1
CASSLQVGGEQYF | TRBJ2-7 | TRBV12-3/TRBV12-4
CASSVDGLAGAVNTGELFF | TRBJ2-2 | TRBV9
CASSPGLNGGELFF | TRBJ2-2 | TRBV27
CATIVPLPQCAHRNTIYF | TRBJ1-3 | TRBV24-1
CASSLDLGATSPLHF | TRBJ1-6 | TRBV7-9
CASTLGTGTEKLFF | TRBJ1-4 | TRBV12-3/TRBV12-4
CASSYDGRFEQFF | TRBJ2-1 | TRBV7-3
CASSVGPGDDTGELFF | TRBJ2-2 | TRBV9
CASSQQTGTNQFF | TRBJ2-1 | TRBV7-6
CSVEGASVHSQADTQYF | TRBJ2-3 | TRBV29-1
CASSLVAGRSTDTQYF | TRBJ2-3 | TRBV7-3
CASSYSSAGFLYNERFF | TRBJ2-1 | TRBV6-2/TRBV6-3
CASTPRGGRAGSNQPQHF | TRBJ1-5 | TRBV27
CASHGNRDSYEQYF | TRBJ2-7 | TRBV28
CASSQNRVRSYEQYF | TRBJ2-7 | TRBV4-1
CASDAGTSGRDTQYF | TRBJ2-3 | TRBV9
CASSTSGMVGTQYF | TRBJ2-5 | TRBV12-3/TRBV12-4
CASSPMVVYNEQFF | TRBJ2-1 | TRBV4-1
CAWRISRDLYGYTF | TRBJ1-2 | TRBV30
CASSELGGNGETQYF | TRBJ2-5 | TRBV6-1
CASSLGRAPSGGETQYF | TRBJ2-5 | TRBV12-3/TRBV12-4
CARRPVRGNEQFF | TRBJ2-1 | TRBV19
CASSYGQRETQYF | TRBJ2-5 | TRBV6-2/TRBV6-3
CASSLDPIQRDSYNEQFF | TRBJ2-1 | TRBV7-9
CASSRGTSHPYEQYF | TRBJ2-7 | TRBV3-1
CASSYRSANYGYTF | TRBJ1-2 | TRBV18
CASSHGLMNTEAFF | TRBJ1-1 | TRBV5-1